A selection of T cell receptor beta chains follows, all from one sample in a study of spatial heterogeneity in lung cancer. TCRdb ran MiXCR on the 5' RACE reads and lists one entry per CDR3 protein. The profile shows 4,400 or so distinct CDR3 sequences, under 6.5% of them singletons. The sequencing here drew on lung tumor tissue, taken at surgery. All receptors derive from a male donor with early-stage non-small cell lung cancer. The CDR3 runs from the conserved cysteine through the conserved F or W. Fields, in order: J gene, D gene, V gene, clone size, CDR3 DNA, CDR3 protein. A D gene is named only where the DNA matches it firmly. The size of a clone is reported for some rows only, either as once, few or many, or as a class for expanded clones.

J: TRBJ2-3; D: TRBD2; V: TRBV5-1; size: many; DNA: TGCGCCAGCAGCTTGCCTAGCGGCCATAGCACAGATACGCAGTATTTT; CDR3: CASSLPSGHSTDTQYF
J: TRBJ2-3; D: TRBD2; V: TRBV20-1; size: NA; DNA: TGCAGTGCTAGAAAGTTAGCGGCTAGCGGGGGCCCGGGGGATACGCAGTATTTT; CDR3: CSARKLAASGGPGDTQYF
J: TRBJ2-1; D: NA; V: TRBV7-2; size: many; DNA: TGTGCCAGCAGCCCAGCGAGCGCCACCTACAATGAGCAGTTCTTC; CDR3: CASSPASATYNEQFF
J: TRBJ2-3; D: TRBD2; V: TRBV12-3/TRBV12-4; size: many; DNA: TGTGCCAGCAGTTTACCTAGCGGTTCTAGCACAGATACGCAGTATTTT; CDR3: CASSLPSGSSTDTQYF
J: TRBJ2-5; D: NA; V: TRBV7-2; size: many; DNA: TGTGCCAGCAGCTTAAAGGGGGATGAGACCCAGTACTTC; CDR3: CASSLKGDETQYF
J: TRBJ1-4; D: TRBD1; V: TRBV4-2; size: many; DNA: TGTGCCAGCAGCCAAGTACAGGGGACTGAAAAACTGTTTTTT; CDR3: CASSQVQGTEKLFF
J: TRBJ1-5; D: NA; V: TRBV7-9; size: many; DNA: TGTGCCAGCAGCTTCCAGGGAAATCAGCCCCAGCATTTT; CDR3: CASSFQGNQPQHF
J: TRBJ2-5; D: NA; V: TRBV6-2/TRBV6-3; size: medium-sized; DNA: TGTGCCAGCGAGGGGTTGGGGGAGACCCAGTACTTC; CDR3: CASEGLGETQYF
J: TRBJ2-2; D: NA; V: TRBV5-1; size: many; DNA: TGCGCCAGCAGCTCCGGGACGGGGACCGGGGAGCTGTTTTTT; CDR3: CASSSGTGTGELFF
J: TRBJ1-6; D: TRBD1; V: TRBV20-1; size: NA; DNA: TGCAGTGCTAGACCGGGACAGGGGTATGATTCACCCCTCCACTTT; CDR3: CSARPGQGYDSPLHF
J: TRBJ2-7; D: NA; V: TRBV2; size: many; DNA: TGTGCCAGCAGTTGGGCCCAAGGCTACGAGCAGTACTTC; CDR3: CASSWAQGYEQYF
J: TRBJ2-2; D: NA; V: TRBV20-1; size: many; DNA: TGCAGTGCTAAAGGTGGCAGGGGGGTGAACACCGGGGAGCTGTTTTTT; CDR3: CSAKGGRGVNTGELFF
J: TRBJ1-6; D: TRBD1; V: TRBV11-2; size: many; DNA: TGTGCCAGCAGCCTGACAGGGGGTTCACCCCTCCACTTT; CDR3: CASSLTGGSPLHF
J: TRBJ2-1; D: TRBD1; V: TRBV27; size: medium-sized; DNA: TGTGCCAGCAGTCCCCGACAGGGCCCCTACAATGAGCAGTTCTTC; CDR3: CASSPRQGPYNEQFF
J: TRBJ2-5; D: TRBD2; V: TRBV11-2; size: many; DNA: TGTGCCAGCAGCTTAGGCCTAGCGGGGGAGACCCAGTACTTC; CDR3: CASSLGLAGETQYF
J: TRBJ2-3; D: NA; V: TRBV5-4; size: many; DNA: TGTGCCAGCAGTTCAGACAGGTCTGGCACAGATACGCAGTATTTT; CDR3: CASSSDRSGTDTQYF
J: TRBJ2-3; D: NA; V: TRBV5-6; size: once; DNA: TGTGCCAGCAGCTTGGAGGTCGCAGATACGCAGTATTTT; CDR3: CASSLEVADTQYF
J: TRBJ1-5; D: NA; V: TRBV28; size: many; DNA: TGTGCCAGCAGTTTACCCGCTCGGCCCCAGCATTTT; CDR3: CASSLPARPQHF
J: TRBJ2-1; D: NA; V: TRBV7-2; size: many; DNA: TGTGCCAGCAGCTTAGGGGGCAACCGGAGGGAGCAGTTCTTC; CDR3: CASSLGGNRREQFF
J: TRBJ1-5; D: NA; V: TRBV6-2/TRBV6-3; size: NA; DNA: TGTGCCAGCAGTTGGCCAGACCCGAACAGGATTCGCCAGCCCCAGCATTTT; CDR3: CASSWPDPNRIRQPQHF
J: TRBJ1-2; D: NA; V: TRBV2; size: medium-sized; DNA: TGTGCCAGCAGTGAGGTCAGCGCTAGGGGCTACACCTTC; CDR3: CASSEVSARGYTF
J: TRBJ2-1; D: TRBD2; V: TRBV20-1; size: large; DNA: TGCAGTGCTATATCCAGCGGGGGGGCCCTTGAGCAGTTCTTC; CDR3: CSAISSGGALEQFF
J: TRBJ2-7; D: NA; V: TRBV20-1; size: NA; DNA: TGCAGTGCTAGAGATTGGGGAGCGCCGGTCCGAGGATCCTACGAGCAGTACTTC; CDR3: CSARDWGAPVRGSYEQYF
J: TRBJ2-2; D: NA; V: TRBV19; size: many; DNA: TGTGCCAGTAGTATAAAGGGGGACACCGGGGAGCTGTTTTTT; CDR3: CASSIKGDTGELFF
J: TRBJ1-1; D: TRBD1; V: TRBV20-1; size: many; DNA: TGCAGTGCTAGAGATAACGGACAGGGGGCCGAGAACACTGAAGCTTTCTTT; CDR3: CSARDNGQGAENTEAFF
J: TRBJ2-7; D: TRBD2; V: TRBV28; size: many; DNA: TGTGCCAGCAGTCCTGTCGGGCTAGCGGGAGGTAACGAGCAGTACTTC; CDR3: CASSPVGLAGGNEQYF
J: TRBJ1-3; D: NA; V: TRBV5-1; size: many; DNA: TGCGCCAGCAGCCCAAGGTGGGGGGCTGGAAACACCATATATTTT; CDR3: CASSPRWGAGNTIYF
J: TRBJ1-5; D: NA; V: TRBV28; size: NA; DNA: TGTGCCAGTAAGGGGCCCATCAATCAGCCCCAGCATTTT; CDR3: CASKGPINQPQHF
J: TRBJ2-5; D: TRBD2; V: TRBV6-2/TRBV6-3; size: many; DNA: TGTGCCACCAGGACTAGCGGCCAAGAGACCCAGTACTTC; CDR3: CATRTSGQETQYF
J: TRBJ2-7; D: NA; V: TRBV30; size: many; DNA: TGTGCCTGGGCAGGAGGCAGGGGGGACGAGCAGTACTTC; CDR3: CAWAGGRGDEQYF
J: TRBJ2-3; D: NA; V: TRBV7-6; size: NA; DNA: TGTGCCAGCAGCGAGGGGGGAAGGACAGATACGCAGTATTTT; CDR3: CASSEGGRTDTQYF
J: TRBJ2-1; D: NA; V: TRBV9; size: many; DNA: TGTGCCAGCAGCCCCCCAGGGGGGAATGAGCAGTTCTTC; CDR3: CASSPPGGNEQFF
J: TRBJ2-2; D: TRBD1; V: TRBV5-1; size: few; DNA: TGCGCCAGCAGCTCCGGGACAGGGAACACCGGGGAGCTGTTTTTT; CDR3: CASSSGTGNTGELFF
J: TRBJ2-3; D: TRBD1; V: TRBV5-1; size: NA; DNA: TGCGCCAGCAGCCCCGGGACAGATTCTAGCACAGATACGCAGTATTTT; CDR3: CASSPGTDSSTDTQYF